This T cell receptor beta chain came from a study of T cells in Graves' hyperthyroidism and ophthalmopathy. This clonotype appeared a single time. Per the germline V gene, CDR1 is SGHNT and CDR2 is YYREEE (reference sequence). The CDR3 length is 15 residues. Trimming took 1 base from V and 10 from J, leaving 15 bases between them. Amplified regions were TCR beta CDR3 sequences from RNA transcripts. First-round RT-PCR with HTBI primers amplified the TCR CDR3 region. TCRdb independently ran MiXCR on the multiplex PCR reads; one entry per CDR3 protein. Of hundreds of thousands of distinct CDR3 sequences in the sample, 20% to 25% were seen once.

This chain connects TRBV5-4 to TRBJ1-6; the D gene is possibly TRBD1 (6 bases). Input material: blood. This receptor was identified in a woman in her 70s with Graves' ophthalmopathy. CDR3 in DNA: TGTGCCAGCAGCTTGATGACAGGAAGGGGATCACCCCTCCACTTT. This sequence encodes CASSLMTGRGSPLHF. The full variable domain, rest sourced from reference TRBV5-4 and TRBJ1-6, is ETGVTQSPTHLIKTRGQQVTLRCSSQSGHNTVSWYQQALGQGPQFIFQYYREEENGRGNFPPRFSGLQFPNYSSELNVNALELDDSALYLCASSLMTGRGSPLHFGNGTRLTVT.